Listed below are T cell receptor beta chains from one sample, sequenced in a study of blood T cell repertoires in COVID-19. Some clones are missing from TCRdb's copy, which holds only in-frame ones; the method was immunoSEQ multiplex PCR. There are tens of thousands of clones in the sample; 70% to 90% occur only once, and around 7.4% lies in the top ten. Input material: peripheral blood. These receptors came from a human donor with acute or convalescent COVID-19. The donor label of this sample is uncertain. CDR3s include the opening cysteine and the closing phenylalanine or tryptophan. Fields, in order: V gene, clone size, J gene, D gene, CDR3 DNA, CDR3 protein. The D gene is left open where the match is weak. Size values are once, few and many counts, or a class for expanded clones, and some rows have none.

TRBV3-1/TRBV3-2	NA	TRBJ1-2	NA	TGTGCCAGCACCGCAGGGAACTATGGCTACACCTTC	CASTAGNYGYTF
TRBV5-1	NA	TRBJ2-3	TRBD1	TGCGCCAGCAGACCCGGACAGGGACGAACAGATACGCAGTATTTT	CASRPGQGRTDTQYF
TRBV2	NA	TRBJ2-1	TRBD2	TGTGCCAGCAGGGAAGGGACTAGCGGGTCCAATGAGCAGTTCTTC	CASREGTSGSNEQFF
TRBV5-1	NA	TRBJ1-1	TRBD1	TGCGCCAGCAGGTCGGGACAGGGAGACACTGAAGCTTTCTTT	CASRSGQGDTEAFF
TRBV7-2	NA	TRBJ1-1	TRBD1	TGTGCCAGCAGCTTATTGGGACAGCGGAACACTGAAGCTTTCTTT	CASSLLGQRNTEAFF
TRBV4-1	few	TRBJ1-6	TRBD1	TGCGCCAGCAGCTCGATACAGGGGCGAGGTAATTCACCCCTCCACTTT	CASSSIQGRGNSPLHF
TRBV10-2	NA	TRBJ1-1	TRBD1	TGCGCCAGCGGACAGGGAAACACTGAAGCTTTCTTT	CASGQGNTEAFF
TRBV6-6	NA	TRBJ1-4	NA	TGTGCCAGCAGTTACTCCACGGGAGGGAGGGATGAAAAACTGTTTTTT	CASSYSTGGRDEKLFF
TRBV18	NA	TRBJ2-2	NA	TGTGCCAGCTCACCGGACAGTGACACACCGAACACCGGGGAGCTGTTTTTT	CASSPDSDTPNTGELFF
TRBV5-1	NA	TRBJ2-5	NA	TGCGCCAGCAGCTTGTCGGTTGGGCAGAAACAAGAGACCCAGTACTTC	CASSLSVGQKQETQYF